Detailed here is one T cell receptor (beta chain). The data were obtained in a study of blood T cell repertoires in COVID-19. Overall study context: Acute-phase and convalescent COVID-19 samples originated in the United States, Italy and Spain. PBMCs, B-cell-depleted T cells, or T cells provided the cDNA or gDNA that made up the material.

The CDR3 length is 13 residues. The V gene end was trimmed by 6 bases and the J gene end by 2 bases; junction bases not matched to a gene: 2. Germline CDR1 MNHEY, CDR2 SMNVEV (reference sequence). Method: immunoSEQ multiplex PCR; TCRdb's copy keeps in-frame clones and lacks some. The sample has over 85,000 clones; approximately 85% are singletons. Seattle patients were enrolled during active infection and followed longitudinally. This TCR derives from a woman aged 80 or over with COVID-19, enrolled during active disease. The sample was peripheral blood. The gene calls are TRBV27 and TRBJ2-5, with TRBD1 identical over 8 bases. This chain's CDR3 is CASRRQGQETQYF. DNA for the CDR3: TGTGCCAGCAGAAGACAGGGGCAAGAGACCCAGTACTTC.